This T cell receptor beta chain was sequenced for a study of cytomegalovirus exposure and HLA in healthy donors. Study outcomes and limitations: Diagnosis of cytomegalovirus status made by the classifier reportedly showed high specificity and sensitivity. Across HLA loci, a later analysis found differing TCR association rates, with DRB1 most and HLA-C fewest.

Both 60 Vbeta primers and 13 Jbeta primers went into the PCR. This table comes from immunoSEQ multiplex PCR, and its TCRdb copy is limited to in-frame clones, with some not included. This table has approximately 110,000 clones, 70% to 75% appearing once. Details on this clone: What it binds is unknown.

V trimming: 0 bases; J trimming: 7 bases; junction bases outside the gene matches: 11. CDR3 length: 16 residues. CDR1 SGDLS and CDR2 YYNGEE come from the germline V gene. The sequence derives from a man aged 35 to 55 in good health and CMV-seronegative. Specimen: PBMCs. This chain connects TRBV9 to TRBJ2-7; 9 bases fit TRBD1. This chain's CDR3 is CASSVGTGVPSEEQYF. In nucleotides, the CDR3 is TGTGCCAGCAGCGTAGGGACAGGGGTCCCATCTGAGGAGCAGTACTTC.